The clone carrying this TCR beta chain was counted many times. This sample was included in a study of blood T cells in healthy people across ages. The CDR3 sequence is 14 residues long. CDR1 is DFQATT, CDR2 SNEGSKA, per germline (reference sequence). With 6 bases removed from V and 0 bases from J, the gap between germline ends came to 15 bases. A sample-barcoded 5' primer and a J-beta primer mix were used in a second PCR of roughly 6 to 11 cycles. TCRdb itself ran the 5' RACE reads through MiXCR, one entry per CDR3 protein. The table records 650,000 to 800,000 distinct CDR3 sequences, around 43% of them present only once.

The material sequenced was blood. The chain recombines TRBV20-1 with TRBJ2-7, with D maybe TRBD2 (6 bases). The origin of this receptor is a man aged 55-75 years in good health. DNA of the CDR3: TGCAGTGCCAAGGGACTTTCGAGCTCCTACGAGCAGTACTTC. The encoded protein is CSAKGLSSSYEQYF.